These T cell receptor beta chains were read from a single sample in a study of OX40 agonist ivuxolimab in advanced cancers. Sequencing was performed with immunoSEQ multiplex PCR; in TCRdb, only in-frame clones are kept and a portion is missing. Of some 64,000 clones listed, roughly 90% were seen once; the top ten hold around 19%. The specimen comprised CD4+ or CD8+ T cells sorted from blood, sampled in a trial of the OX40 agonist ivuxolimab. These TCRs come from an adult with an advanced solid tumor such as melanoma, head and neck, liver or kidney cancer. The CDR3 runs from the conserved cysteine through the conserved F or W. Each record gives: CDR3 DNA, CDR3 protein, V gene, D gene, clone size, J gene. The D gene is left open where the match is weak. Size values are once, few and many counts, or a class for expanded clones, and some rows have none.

CDR3nt: TGTGCCAGCCGGGACAGGGTTCCCCACGAGCAGTACTTC
CDR3aa: CASRDRVPHEQYF
v_gene: TRBV6-1
d_gene: TRBD1
abundance: -
j_gene: TRBJ2-7

CDR3nt: TGTGCCTGGGCTTATCCGGGAACAACCTACGAGCAGTACTTC
CDR3aa: CAWAYPGTTYEQYF
v_gene: TRBV30
d_gene: -
abundance: -
j_gene: TRBJ2-7

CDR3nt: TGTGCCAGCAGTCCCGGACCCGGGCGGGAGCAGTACTTC
CDR3aa: CASSPGPGREQYF
v_gene: TRBV27
d_gene: -
abundance: -
j_gene: TRBJ2-7

CDR3nt: TGCAGCGTTCAAACAGGGGGTGGCTACACCTTC
CDR3aa: CSVQTGGGYTF
v_gene: TRBV29-1
d_gene: TRBD1
abundance: -
j_gene: TRBJ1-2

CDR3nt: TGTGCCAGCAGCTTACGGGGCCTCGCTGTCTACGAGCAGTACTTC
CDR3aa: CASSLRGLAVYEQYF
v_gene: TRBV7-2
d_gene: -
abundance: -
j_gene: TRBJ2-7

CDR3nt: TGTGCCAGCAGCCATGGACACTACAATGAGCAGTTCTTC
CDR3aa: CASSHGHYNEQFF
v_gene: TRBV11-2
d_gene: -
abundance: -
j_gene: TRBJ2-1

CDR3nt: TGCGCCAGCAGCCAATATCAGGGCGCGTATCAGCCCCAGCATTTT
CDR3aa: CASSQYQGAYQPQHF
v_gene: TRBV4-1
d_gene: -
abundance: -
j_gene: TRBJ1-5

CDR3nt: TGCGCCAGCAGCCCCTGGGCAGGGAACACTGAAGCTTTCTTT
CDR3aa: CASSPWAGNTEAFF
v_gene: TRBV5-1
d_gene: -
abundance: -
j_gene: TRBJ1-1

CDR3nt: TGTGCCAGCAGTGGGGACCCAGTGAATTCACCCCTCCACTTT
CDR3aa: CASSGDPVNSPLHF
v_gene: TRBV27
d_gene: -
abundance: -
j_gene: TRBJ1-6

CDR3nt: TGTGCCAGCAGCGAGGACAGTTATAATTCACCCCTCCACTTT
CDR3aa: CASSEDSYNSPLHF
v_gene: TRBV11-2
d_gene: -
abundance: -
j_gene: TRBJ1-6

CDR3nt: TGTGCCACCAGCAGAGATAGGGTGGTTTCGGGGGCCGGAGAGACCCAGTACTTC
CDR3aa: CATSRDRVVSGAGETQYF
v_gene: TRBV15
d_gene: -
abundance: -
j_gene: TRBJ2-5

CDR3nt: TGTGCCAGCAGTTCCGAACAGGGGTCGCCGGAGAAGTTT
CDR3aa: CASSSEQGSPEKF
v_gene: TRBV28
d_gene: TRBD1
abundance: -
j_gene: TRBJ1-6

CDR3nt: TGTGCCAGCAGTGAGGGATCTCGGACAGATACGCAGTATTTT
CDR3aa: CASSEGSRTDTQYF
v_gene: TRBV2
d_gene: -
abundance: -
j_gene: TRBJ2-3

CDR3nt: TGTGCCAGCTCACTAATCTCTCTCATCACAGATACGCAGTATTTT
CDR3aa: CASSLISLITDTQYF
v_gene: TRBV18
d_gene: -
abundance: -
j_gene: TRBJ2-3

CDR3nt: TGTGCCAGCAGTTCCCATAGTGGGGGGGGCACCGGGGAGCTGTTTTTT
CDR3aa: CASSSHSGGGTGELFF
v_gene: TRBV6-5
d_gene: TRBD2
abundance: -
j_gene: TRBJ2-2

CDR3nt: TGTGCCTCGACCGGGGCGGGGGGCTCCTACAATGAGCAGTTCTTC
CDR3aa: CASTGAGGSYNEQFF
v_gene: TRBV19
d_gene: TRBD2
abundance: -
j_gene: TRBJ2-1

CDR3nt: TGTGCCAGCAGTTTACGGTCCAGGGGGCGGAACACCGGGGAGCTGTTTTTT
CDR3aa: CASSLRSRGRNTGELFF
v_gene: TRBV28
d_gene: TRBD1
abundance: -
j_gene: TRBJ2-2

CDR3nt: TGTGCCAGCACCATCCGGGGGCATGGCTACACCTTC
CDR3aa: CASTIRGHGYTF
v_gene: TRBV7-9
d_gene: -
abundance: -
j_gene: TRBJ1-2

CDR3nt: TGCGCCAGCGCCCCGGCCATCGTGAGCTCCTACGAGCAGTACTTC
CDR3aa: CASAPAIVSSYEQYF
v_gene: TRBV4-1
d_gene: -
abundance: -
j_gene: TRBJ2-7

CDR3nt: TGTGCCAGCAGGACCGGGACTAGCGGGGGTAGTGAGCAGTTCTTC
CDR3aa: CASRTGTSGGSEQFF
v_gene: TRBV6-1
d_gene: TRBD2
abundance: -
j_gene: TRBJ2-1

CDR3nt: TGTGCCAGCACCCCGGGGGACTTCCAGTACTTC
CDR3aa: CASTPGDFQYF
v_gene: TRBV28
d_gene: -
abundance: -
j_gene: TRBJ2-7

CDR3nt: TGTGCCAGCAGCTTAACCGGGGCCGAGCAGTTCTTC
CDR3aa: CASSLTGAEQFF
v_gene: TRBV7-3
d_gene: -
abundance: -
j_gene: TRBJ2-1

CDR3nt: TGTGCCAGCAGCTTTCCCTTGGTGAACACTGAAGCTTTCTTT
CDR3aa: CASSFPLVNTEAFF
v_gene: TRBV7-8
d_gene: -
abundance: -
j_gene: TRBJ1-1

CDR3nt: TGTGCCAGCAGCATGACGGACAATGAGCAGTTCTTC
CDR3aa: CASSMTDNEQFF
v_gene: TRBV5-6
d_gene: -
abundance: -
j_gene: TRBJ2-1

CDR3nt: TGTGCCAGCAGGGAGCGGGGGAGGACAGATACGCAGTATTTT
CDR3aa: CASRERGRTDTQYF
v_gene: TRBV6-1
d_gene: TRBD2
abundance: -
j_gene: TRBJ2-3

CDR3nt: TGTGCCAGCAGCTACCCGGTCAGTAATAATTCACCCCTCCACTTT
CDR3aa: CASSYPVSNNSPLHF
v_gene: TRBV7-2
d_gene: -
abundance: -
j_gene: TRBJ1-6

CDR3nt: TGTGCCAGCAGTTACTCCAGTCTGAACACTGAAGCTTTCTTT
CDR3aa: CASSYSSLNTEAFF
v_gene: TRBV6-5
d_gene: -
abundance: -
j_gene: TRBJ1-1

CDR3nt: TGTGCCAGCAGCTTATTGACAGACGGGAACACAGATACGCAGTATTTT
CDR3aa: CASSLLTDGNTDTQYF
v_gene: TRBV5-6
d_gene: -
abundance: -
j_gene: TRBJ2-3

CDR3nt: TGCGCCAGCAGCCAATCCGCCCCAGGGGGTAACTATGGCTACACCTTC
CDR3aa: CASSQSAPGGNYGYTF
v_gene: TRBV4-1
d_gene: TRBD1
abundance: once
j_gene: TRBJ1-2

CDR3nt: TGCGCCAGCAGCCCAGCGGGGGCCCTCTCTGGGGCCAACGTCCTGACTTTC
CDR3aa: CASSPAGALSGANVLTF
v_gene: TRBV5-1
d_gene: TRBD2
abundance: once
j_gene: TRBJ2-6

CDR3nt: TGCAGCGTCTTGGACGGATACGAGCAGTACTTC
CDR3aa: CSVLDGYEQYF
v_gene: TRBV29-1
d_gene: -
abundance: -
j_gene: TRBJ2-7

CDR3nt: TGTGCCAGCAGTTTATCGGGGACAGGGGACATCAAAGCGGGGGCCCCCTACGAGCAGTACTTC
CDR3aa: CASSLSGTGDIKAGAPYEQYF
v_gene: TRBV28
d_gene: TRBD1
abundance: -
j_gene: TRBJ2-7

CDR3nt: TGTGCCAGCAAATTGGGGACTAGCGACTACGAGCAGTACTTC
CDR3aa: CASKLGTSDYEQYF
v_gene: TRBV2
d_gene: TRBD2
abundance: -
j_gene: TRBJ2-7

CDR3nt: TGCGCCAGCAGCATCTCCGGGACAGGCCTTTACGAGCAGTACTTC
CDR3aa: CASSISGTGLYEQYF
v_gene: TRBV5-1
d_gene: TRBD1
abundance: -
j_gene: TRBJ2-7

CDR3nt: TGTGCCAGTAGTATGGTCGGGGGTTCGAGCTCCTACGAGCAGTACTTC
CDR3aa: CASSMVGGSSSYEQYF
v_gene: TRBV19
d_gene: -
abundance: -
j_gene: TRBJ2-7

CDR3nt: TGTGCCAGCAGCCAAGAATGGGGCTCGGCCCAGCATTTT
CDR3aa: CASSQEWGSAQHF
v_gene: TRBV4-2
d_gene: -
abundance: few
j_gene: TRBJ1-5

CDR3nt: TGTGCCAGCAGTTCCTCACTAGCGGGTATCAGCAAATACGAGCAGTACTTC
CDR3aa: CASSSSLAGISKYEQYF
v_gene: TRBV28
d_gene: TRBD2
abundance: -
j_gene: TRBJ2-7

CDR3nt: TGTGCCAGCAGCCAAGACGCAACAGACAGGGGTGCCAAAAACATTCAGTACTTC
CDR3aa: CASSQDATDRGAKNIQYF
v_gene: TRBV4-2
d_gene: TRBD1
abundance: -
j_gene: TRBJ2-4

CDR3nt: TGTGCCAGCAGTTACTCTTGGAGCTCCTACGAGCAGTACTTC
CDR3aa: CASSYSWSSYEQYF
v_gene: TRBV27
d_gene: -
abundance: few
j_gene: TRBJ2-7

CDR3nt: TGTGCCAGCAGTTTAGATGGGGGGAGCTTTGGGACCCAGTACTTC
CDR3aa: CASSLDGGSFGTQYF
v_gene: TRBV27
d_gene: -
abundance: once
j_gene: TRBJ2-5

CDR3nt: TGCGCCAGCAGTCAATCGACCAGCGGGGTGCAAGAGACCCAGTACTTC
CDR3aa: CASSQSTSGVQETQYF
v_gene: TRBV23-1
d_gene: TRBD2
abundance: -
j_gene: TRBJ2-5

CDR3nt: TGTGCCAGCAGTTACTCGAACGGGGAGCTGTTTTTT
CDR3aa: CASSYSNGELFF
v_gene: TRBV6-5
d_gene: -
abundance: -
j_gene: TRBJ2-2

CDR3nt: TGTGCCAGTAGTATAGGGGCTGCGCAAGCTTTCTTT
CDR3aa: CASSIGAAQAFF
v_gene: TRBV19
d_gene: -
abundance: -
j_gene: TRBJ1-1

CDR3nt: TGTGCCAGCACCTACGGCGACAGTCCAAGCTACGAGCAGTACTTC
CDR3aa: CASTYGDSPSYEQYF
v_gene: TRBV6-5
d_gene: -
abundance: -
j_gene: TRBJ2-7

CDR3nt: TGCGCCAGCAGCCTTCGGACAGGTTCCTACGAGCAGTACTTC
CDR3aa: CASSLRTGSYEQYF
v_gene: TRBV5-1
d_gene: TRBD1
abundance: -
j_gene: TRBJ2-7

CDR3nt: TGCAGCGTTGCCAGCGGGGGGATGAACACCGGGGAGCTGTTTTTT
CDR3aa: CSVASGGMNTGELFF
v_gene: TRBV29-1
d_gene: TRBD2
abundance: -
j_gene: TRBJ2-2

CDR3nt: TGCGCCAGCAGCTGGGACAGTTCCTACGAGCAGTACTTC
CDR3aa: CASSWDSSYEQYF
v_gene: TRBV5-1
d_gene: TRBD1
abundance: -
j_gene: TRBJ2-7

CDR3nt: TGCAGCGTTGAAGATCGTGTGGGCTACACCTTC
CDR3aa: CSVEDRVGYTF
v_gene: TRBV29-1
d_gene: -
abundance: -
j_gene: TRBJ1-2

CDR3nt: TGTGCCAGCAGCTTGGATGGACTACACACTGAAGCTTTCTTT
CDR3aa: CASSLDGLHTEAFF
v_gene: TRBV5-4
d_gene: -
abundance: -
j_gene: TRBJ1-1

CDR3nt: TGTGCCAGCAGCCAGCTTAATAAGTACGAGCAGTACTTC
CDR3aa: CASSQLNKYEQYF
v_gene: TRBV4-2
d_gene: -
abundance: -
j_gene: TRBJ2-7

CDR3nt: TGTGCCAGCAGTTTCGGGGGGGCAGGAAAACTGTTTTTT
CDR3aa: CASSFGGAGKLFF
v_gene: TRBV27
d_gene: -
abundance: -
j_gene: TRBJ1-4

CDR3nt: TGTGCCAGCTTCTCGTGGGGCAATCAGCCCCAGCATTTT
CDR3aa: CASFSWGNQPQHF
v_gene: TRBV6-1
d_gene: -
abundance: -
j_gene: TRBJ1-5

CDR3nt: TGCGCCAGTCGGGGGGAAGTGGAAAAACTGTTTTTT
CDR3aa: CASRGEVEKLFF
v_gene: TRBV6-5
d_gene: -
abundance: -
j_gene: TRBJ1-4

CDR3nt: TGTGCCAGCAGCTTGGTAGGGGACTCCTACGAGCAGTACTTC
CDR3aa: CASSLVGDSYEQYF
v_gene: TRBV5-8
d_gene: -
abundance: -
j_gene: TRBJ2-7

CDR3nt: TGTGCCAGCTCAACTTCGTTACAGCCCTACGAGCAGTACTTC
CDR3aa: CASSTSLQPYEQYF
v_gene: TRBV18
d_gene: -
abundance: -
j_gene: TRBJ2-7